Listed below are T cell receptor beta chains from one sample, sequenced in a study of tumor-infiltrating lymphocytes in localized non-small cell lung cancer. Here immunoSEQ multiplex PCR was the method, and the copy in TCRdb shows in-frame clones only, minus some. There are around 12,000 clones in the sample; roughly 88% occur only once, and approximately 3.5% lies in the top ten. The sample comprised uninvolved lung tissue not adjacent to the tumor. These receptors were obtained from a human donor with non-small cell lung cancer. CDR3s leave out the opening cysteine and the closing phenylalanine or tryptophan. The D gene is left open where the match is weak. Clone sizes are given selectively: once, few, many, or a class where the clone is expanded.

abundance: once; d_gene: TRBD1; len: 9; v_gene: TRBV29-1; CDR3aa: SGGQGYEQY
abundance: -; d_gene: TRBD1; len: 13; v_gene: TRBV6-1; CDR3aa: ASSERTGNTGELF
abundance: -; d_gene: -; len: 11; v_gene: TRBV7-6; CDR3aa: ASSLEVATEAF
abundance: -; d_gene: TRBD2; len: 14; v_gene: TRBV6-6; CDR3aa: ASSYSAGESQETQY
abundance: -; d_gene: -; len: 11; v_gene: TRBV12-5; CDR3aa: AKGRVHNQPQH
abundance: few; d_gene: -; len: 11; v_gene: TRBV7-7; CDR3aa: ASSAGAENTQY
abundance: once; d_gene: TRBD2; len: 15; v_gene: TRBV5-4; CDR3aa: ASRMTGTSGRVDTQY
abundance: once; d_gene: TRBD2; len: 13; v_gene: TRBV6-1; CDR3aa: ASSELRLATDTQY
abundance: -; d_gene: -; len: 12; v_gene: TRBV29-1; CDR3aa: SVADGTTNEKLF
abundance: once; d_gene: -; len: 11; v_gene: TRBV10-3; CDR3aa: AISDAKTYGYT
abundance: few; d_gene: -; len: 12; v_gene: TRBV7-8; CDR3aa: ASSLAGMNTEAF
abundance: -; d_gene: TRBD2; len: 15; v_gene: TRBV14; CDR3aa: ASSYSSGAPGGYEQY
abundance: -; d_gene: -; len: 12; v_gene: TRBV6-6; CDR3aa: ASNTGSSGNTIY
abundance: -; d_gene: TRBD1; len: 13; v_gene: TRBV5-1; CDR3aa: ASNVQGAHTDTQY
abundance: -; d_gene: TRBD1; len: 14; v_gene: TRBV27; CDR3aa: ASSLTGGPINQPQH
abundance: once; d_gene: TRBD1; len: 16; v_gene: TRBV7-9; CDR3aa: ASSSLEGQGVGDTEAF
abundance: -; d_gene: -; len: 12; v_gene: TRBV7-9; CDR3aa: ASSPGNSGNTIY
abundance: -; d_gene: TRBD2; len: 12; v_gene: TRBV28; CDR3aa: ASSLSRGGNEQF
abundance: -; d_gene: TRBD2; len: 13; v_gene: TRBV7-2; CDR3aa: ASSRVEGLASEQY
abundance: few; d_gene: -; len: 13; v_gene: TRBV18; CDR3aa: ASSSGTLSGNTIY
abundance: -; d_gene: -; len: 13; v_gene: TRBV28; CDR3aa: ASNPSPEWASGQY
abundance: -; d_gene: -; len: 10; v_gene: TRBV29-1; CDR3aa: SVRAGGNEQY
abundance: -; d_gene: -; len: 12; v_gene: TRBV7-2; CDR3aa: ASSSQGRAGELF
abundance: -; d_gene: -; len: 12; v_gene: TRBV7-9; CDR3aa: ASSLTGLRDEQY
abundance: -; d_gene: -; len: 10; v_gene: TRBV29-1; CDR3aa: SVARGAEGYT
abundance: -; d_gene: -; len: 13; v_gene: TRBV6-5; CDR3aa: ASSPGNRQTPTAF
abundance: -; d_gene: TRBD1; len: 12; v_gene: TRBV30; CDR3aa: AIQAGQGNQPQH
abundance: -; d_gene: TRBD1; len: 12; v_gene: TRBV6-5; CDR3aa: ASSVGTGFYEQY
abundance: -; d_gene: -; len: 11; v_gene: TRBV6-1; CDR3aa: ASGLALSYEQY
abundance: -; d_gene: -; len: 12; v_gene: TRBV19; CDR3aa: ASSIEADGNEQF
abundance: -; d_gene: TRBD1; len: 15; v_gene: TRBV4-1; CDR3aa: ASSQDLGGTGDSPLH
abundance: few; d_gene: -; len: 13; v_gene: TRBV5-1; CDR3aa: ASSPSARFSDEQY
abundance: -; d_gene: TRBD1; len: 14; v_gene: TRBV5-6; CDR3aa: ASSSGTGGSNQPQH
abundance: -; d_gene: -; len: 14; v_gene: TRBV4-1; CDR3aa: ASSRASTTYTDTQY
abundance: -; d_gene: -; len: 13; v_gene: TRBV30; CDR3aa: AWSVALVGTDTQY
abundance: once; d_gene: TRBD1; len: 13; v_gene: TRBV29-1; CDR3aa: SAQVGTGTNQPQH
abundance: few; d_gene: TRBD1; len: 14; v_gene: TRBV2; CDR3aa: ASGPGQAWGNQPQH
abundance: -; d_gene: -; len: 12; v_gene: TRBV2; CDR3aa: ASSVQGRNTEAF
abundance: -; d_gene: TRBD2; len: 14; v_gene: TRBV4-2; CDR3aa: ASSQGPREGADTQY